Below, 2 T cell receptor beta chains from the same sample are listed, as sequenced in a study of T cells in Graves' hyperthyroidism and ophthalmopathy. Using RNA transcripts as the source, TCR beta CDR3 regions were amplified. The HTBI primer set served for first-round RT-PCR of the TCR CDR3. TCRdb reprocessed the multiplex PCR reads with MiXCR, giving one entry per CDR3 protein. This table has fewer than 350,000 distinct CDR3 sequences, less than 20% appearing once. Source material: blood. These receptor sequences come from a middle-aged man with Graves' ophthalmopathy.

This clonotype was seen a handful of times. V gene TRBV3-1 combines with J gene TRBJ2-5; possibly TRBD2 for D (5 bases). V lost 4 bases and J 4 bases, leaving 13 bases between the germline ends. Germline lookup yields CDR1 LGHDT and CDR2 YNNKEL (reference sequence). This CDR3 has 14 residues. The DNA for the CDR3 is TGTGCCAGCAGCCCCCTAGAGGGCCTAGAGACCCAGTACTTC. Its protein product is CASSPLEGLETQYF.

This clonotype has just a few counts. The chain has TRBV2 and TRBJ1-1, with a tentative D call TRBD1 (5 bases). Germline loops: CDR1 SNHLY, CDR2 FYNNEI. The CDR3 consists of 13 residues. Trimming stripped 10 bases from V and 11 bases from J, with 23 bases between. In DNA form, the CDR3 reads TGTGCCAACAGACCGGGACCCCGAAGCGAGGCTTTCTTT. Its protein is CANRPGPRSEAFF.